The clone carrying this TCR beta chain was recorded at least ten times. Its antigen is as yet unknown. The record originates from a study of T cells in Graves' hyperthyroidism and ophthalmopathy. Study-level points and caveats: Before onset, by a median of 6.5 months, the model predicted ophthalmopathy.

Germline V gene sequence: CDR1 MNHEY, CDR2 SMNVEV (reference sequence). The V segment lost 5 bases and the J segment 7 bases; nucleotides outside the gene matches: 12. The CDR3 runs 16 residues. A patient was excluded if there was uncontrolled infection, other autoimmune disease, pregnancy or lactation. Each diagnosis drew on symptoms, thyroxine, TRAb, thyroid ultrasound and orbital computed tomography findings. Cells are PBMCs isolated from approximately 9.2 ml of fresh blood. It was RNA transcripts that yielded the amplified TCR beta CDR3 regions. When the TCR CDR3 underwent first-round RT-PCR, the HTBI primer set was used. Each CDR3 protein gets one entry after TCRdb re-called the multiplex PCR reads with MiXCR. Of under 400,000 distinct CDR3 sequences listed, 15% to 17% are singletons.

The clonotype comes from a woman in her late teens or twenties with Graves' hyperthyroidism that later progressed to Graves' ophthalmopathy. Specimen: blood. The rearrangement uses TRBV27 and TRBJ2-1; 9 nucleotides agree with TRBD2. The CDR3 sequence is CASSSLAGGWGNEQFF. CDR3 nucleotide sequence: TGTGCCAGCAGTAGTCTCGCGGGGGGGTGGGGGAATGAGCAGTTCTTC.